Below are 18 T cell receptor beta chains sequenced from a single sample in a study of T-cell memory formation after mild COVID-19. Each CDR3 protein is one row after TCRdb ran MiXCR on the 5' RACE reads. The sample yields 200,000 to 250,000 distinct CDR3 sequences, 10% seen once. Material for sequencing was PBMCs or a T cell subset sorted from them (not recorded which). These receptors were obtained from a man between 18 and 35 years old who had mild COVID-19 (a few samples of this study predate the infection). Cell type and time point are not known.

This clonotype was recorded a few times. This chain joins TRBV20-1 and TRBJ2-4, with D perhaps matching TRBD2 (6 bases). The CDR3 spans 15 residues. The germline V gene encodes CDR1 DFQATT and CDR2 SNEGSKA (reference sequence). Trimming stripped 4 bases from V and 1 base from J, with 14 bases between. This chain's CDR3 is CSAKITGTAKNIQYF. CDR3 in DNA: TGCAGTGCTAAGATAACCGGGACTGCCAAAAACATTCAGTACTTC.

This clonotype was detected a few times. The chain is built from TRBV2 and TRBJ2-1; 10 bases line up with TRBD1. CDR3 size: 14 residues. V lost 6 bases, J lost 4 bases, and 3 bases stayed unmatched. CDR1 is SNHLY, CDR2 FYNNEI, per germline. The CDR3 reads CASRVDRGYNEQFF. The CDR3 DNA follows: TGTGCCAGCAGGGTGGACAGGGGGTACAATGAGCAGTTCTTC.

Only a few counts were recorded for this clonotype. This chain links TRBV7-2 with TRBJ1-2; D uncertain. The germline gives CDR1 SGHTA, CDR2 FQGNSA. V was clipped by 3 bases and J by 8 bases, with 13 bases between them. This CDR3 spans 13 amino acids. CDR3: CASSFGYSEGYTF. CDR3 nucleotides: TGTGCCAGCAGCTTCGGGTACTCCGAGGGCTACACCTTC.

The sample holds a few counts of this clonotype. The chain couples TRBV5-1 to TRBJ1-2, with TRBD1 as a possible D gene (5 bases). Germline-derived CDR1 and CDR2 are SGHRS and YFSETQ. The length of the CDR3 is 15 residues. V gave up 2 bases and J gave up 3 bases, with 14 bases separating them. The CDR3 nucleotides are TGCGCCAGCAGCTTCGTGGCTGGGGCGGACTATGGCTACACCTTC. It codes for CASSFVAGADYGYTF.

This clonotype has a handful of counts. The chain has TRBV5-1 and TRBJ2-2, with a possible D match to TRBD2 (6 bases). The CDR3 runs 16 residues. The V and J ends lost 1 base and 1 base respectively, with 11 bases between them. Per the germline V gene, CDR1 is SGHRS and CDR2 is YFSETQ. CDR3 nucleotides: TGCGCCAGCAGCTTGCGGACTAACCAGAACACCGGGGAGCTGTTTTTT. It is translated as CASSLRTNQNTGELFF.

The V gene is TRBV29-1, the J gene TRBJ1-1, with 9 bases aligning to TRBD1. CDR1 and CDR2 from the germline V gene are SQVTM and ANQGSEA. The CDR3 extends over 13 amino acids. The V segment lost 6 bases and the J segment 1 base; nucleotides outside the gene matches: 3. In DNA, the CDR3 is TGCAGCGTCGGGACAGGGTCGAACACTGAAGCTTTCTTT. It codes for CSVGTGSNTEAFF.

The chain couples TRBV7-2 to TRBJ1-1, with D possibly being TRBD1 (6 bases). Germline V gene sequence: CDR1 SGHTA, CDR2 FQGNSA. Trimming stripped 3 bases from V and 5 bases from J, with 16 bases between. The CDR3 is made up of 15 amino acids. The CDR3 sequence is CASSFGRGRGTEAFF. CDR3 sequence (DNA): TGTGCCAGCAGCTTCGGGAGGGGCAGGGGAACTGAAGCTTTCTTT.

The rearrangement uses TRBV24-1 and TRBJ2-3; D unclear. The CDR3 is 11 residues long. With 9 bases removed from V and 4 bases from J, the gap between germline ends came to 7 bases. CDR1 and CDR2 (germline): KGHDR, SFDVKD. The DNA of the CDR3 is TGTGCCACCGCCTTTTCAGATACGCAGTATTTT. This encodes CATAFSDTQYF.

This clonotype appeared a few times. The CDR3 DNA reads as TGTGCCAGCAGCTTAGAGTGGGCTGGGGCCAACGTCCTGACTTTC. The encoded protein is CASSLEWAGANVLTF. This chain connects TRBV7-8 to TRBJ2-6; D gene uncertain. The germline gives CDR1 SGHVS, CDR2 FQNEAQ. Between the trimmed V and J ends, which lost 1 base and 2 bases, there was a span of 6 bases. The CDR3 is 15 residues long.

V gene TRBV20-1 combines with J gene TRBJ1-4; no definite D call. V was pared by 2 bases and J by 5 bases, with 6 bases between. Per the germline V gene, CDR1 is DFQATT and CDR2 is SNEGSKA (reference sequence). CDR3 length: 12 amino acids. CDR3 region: CSARPRNEKLFF. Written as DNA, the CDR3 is TGCAGTGCTAGACCCAGGAATGAAAAACTGTTTTTT.

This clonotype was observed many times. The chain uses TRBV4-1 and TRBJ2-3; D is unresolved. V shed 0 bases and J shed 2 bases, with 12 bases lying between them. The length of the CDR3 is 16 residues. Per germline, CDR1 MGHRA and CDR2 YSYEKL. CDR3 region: CASSQEVWPNTDTQYF. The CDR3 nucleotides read TGCGCCAGCAGCCAAGAGGTCTGGCCGAACACAGATACGCAGTATTTT.

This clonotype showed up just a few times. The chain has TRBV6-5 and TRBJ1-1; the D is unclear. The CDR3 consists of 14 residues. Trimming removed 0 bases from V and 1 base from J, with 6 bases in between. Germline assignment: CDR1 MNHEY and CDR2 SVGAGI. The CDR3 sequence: CASSYSNSNTEAFF. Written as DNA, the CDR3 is TGTGCCAGCAGTTACTCGAATTCGAACACTGAAGCTTTCTTT.

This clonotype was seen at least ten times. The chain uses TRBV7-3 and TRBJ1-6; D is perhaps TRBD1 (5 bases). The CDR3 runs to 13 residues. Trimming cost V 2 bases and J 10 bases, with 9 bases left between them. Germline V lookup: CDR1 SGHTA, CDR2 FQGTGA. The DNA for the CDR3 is TGTGCCAGCAGCTTACAGGGTGGGTCACCCCTCCACTTT. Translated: CASSLQGGSPLHF. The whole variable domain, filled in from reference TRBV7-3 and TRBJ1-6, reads GAGVSQTPSNKVTEKGKYVELRCDPISGHTALYWYRQSLGQGPEFLIYFQGTGAADDSGLPNDRFFAVRPEGSVSTLKIQRTERGDSAVYLCASSLQGGSPLHFGNGTRLTVT.

Here the CDR3 DNA reads TGTGCCAGCAGCGTCGGGGGCACGGAGACCCAGTACTTC. Translation: CASSVGGTETQYF. This chain uses TRBV9 with TRBJ2-5, with D perhaps assigned TRBD1 or TRBD2 (6 bases each). Looked up from germline, CDR1 is SGDLS and CDR2 is YYNGEE. V was pared by 2 bases and J by 5 bases, with 10 bases between. The CDR3 has 13 residues.

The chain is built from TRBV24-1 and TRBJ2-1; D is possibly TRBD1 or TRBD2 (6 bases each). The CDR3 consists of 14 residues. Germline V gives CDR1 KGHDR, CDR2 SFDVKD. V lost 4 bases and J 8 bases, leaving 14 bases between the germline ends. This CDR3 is CATSDGGGSYEQFF. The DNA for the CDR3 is TGTGCCACCAGTGACGGGGGCGGAAGCTATGAGCAGTTCTTC.

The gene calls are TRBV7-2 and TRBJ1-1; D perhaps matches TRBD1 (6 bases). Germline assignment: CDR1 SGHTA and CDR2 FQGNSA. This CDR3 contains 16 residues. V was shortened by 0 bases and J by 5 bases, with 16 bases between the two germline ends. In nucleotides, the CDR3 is TGTGCCAGCAGCTTAGCACCAGTGGGGGCGGGTACTGAAGCTTTCTTT. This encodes CASSLAPVGAGTEAFF.

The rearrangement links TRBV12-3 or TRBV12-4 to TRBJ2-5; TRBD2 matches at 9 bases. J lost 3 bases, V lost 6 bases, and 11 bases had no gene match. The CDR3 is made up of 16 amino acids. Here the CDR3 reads CASSLARGGREETQYF. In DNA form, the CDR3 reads TGTGCCAGCAGCCTAGCGAGGGGCGGGAGGGAAGAGACCCAGTACTTC.

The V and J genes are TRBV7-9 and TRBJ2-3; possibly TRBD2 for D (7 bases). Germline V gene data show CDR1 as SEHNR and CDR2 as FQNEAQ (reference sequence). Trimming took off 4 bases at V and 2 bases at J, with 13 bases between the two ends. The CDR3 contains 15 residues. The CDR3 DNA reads TGTGCCAGCAGCTCTGGTGCGGGGGCCACAGATACGCAGTATTTT. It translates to CASSSGAGATDTQYF.